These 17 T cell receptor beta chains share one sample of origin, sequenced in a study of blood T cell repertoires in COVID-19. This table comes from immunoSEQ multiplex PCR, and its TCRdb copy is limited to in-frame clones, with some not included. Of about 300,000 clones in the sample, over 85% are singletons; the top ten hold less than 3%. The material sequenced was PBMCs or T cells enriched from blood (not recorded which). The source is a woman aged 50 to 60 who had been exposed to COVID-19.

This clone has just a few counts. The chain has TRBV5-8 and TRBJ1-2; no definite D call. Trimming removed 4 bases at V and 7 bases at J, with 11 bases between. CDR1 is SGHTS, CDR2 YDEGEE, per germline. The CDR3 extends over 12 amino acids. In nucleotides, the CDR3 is TGTGCCAGCAGCCCGCGCCGGGGTGGCTACACCTTC. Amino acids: CASSPRRGGYTF.

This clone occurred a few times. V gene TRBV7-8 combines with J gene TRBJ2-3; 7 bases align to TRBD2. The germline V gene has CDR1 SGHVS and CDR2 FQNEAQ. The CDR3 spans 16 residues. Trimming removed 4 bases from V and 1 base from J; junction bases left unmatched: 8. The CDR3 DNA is TGTGCCAGCAGCTCGAGTACCCTAGCGGGCACAGATACGCAGTATTTT. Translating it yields CASSSSTLAGTDTQYF.

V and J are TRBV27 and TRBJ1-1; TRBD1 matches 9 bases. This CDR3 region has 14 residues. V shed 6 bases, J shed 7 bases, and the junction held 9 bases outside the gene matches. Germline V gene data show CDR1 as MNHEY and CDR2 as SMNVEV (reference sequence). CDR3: CASRDWTGEGEAFF. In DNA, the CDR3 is TGTGCCAGCAGAGACTGGACAGGGGAAGGTGAAGCTTTCTTT.

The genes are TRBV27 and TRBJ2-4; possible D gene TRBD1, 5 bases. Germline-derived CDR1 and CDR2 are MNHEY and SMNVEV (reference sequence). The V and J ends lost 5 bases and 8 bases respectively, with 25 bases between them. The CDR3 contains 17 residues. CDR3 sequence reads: CASSVRSDSLFQDIQYF. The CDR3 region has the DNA TGTGCCAGCAGTGTAAGATCCGACAGCCTTTTCCAAGACATTCAGTACTTC.

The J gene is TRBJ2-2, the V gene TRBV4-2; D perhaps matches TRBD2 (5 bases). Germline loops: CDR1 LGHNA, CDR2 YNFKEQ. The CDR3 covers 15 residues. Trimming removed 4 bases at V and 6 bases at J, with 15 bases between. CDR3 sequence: CASSRGPIVAGELFF. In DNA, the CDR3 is TGTGCCAGCAGCCGAGGGCCTATTGTCGCCGGGGAGCTGTTTTTT.

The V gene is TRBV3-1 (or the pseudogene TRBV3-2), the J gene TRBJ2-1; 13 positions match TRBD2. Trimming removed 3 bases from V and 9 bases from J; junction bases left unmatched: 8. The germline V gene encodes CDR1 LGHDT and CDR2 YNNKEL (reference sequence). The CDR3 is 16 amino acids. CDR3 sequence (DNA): TGTGCCAGCAGCCAGAGAGGACTAGCGGGGGCCGGTGAGCAGTTCTTC. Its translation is CASSQRGLAGAGEQFF.

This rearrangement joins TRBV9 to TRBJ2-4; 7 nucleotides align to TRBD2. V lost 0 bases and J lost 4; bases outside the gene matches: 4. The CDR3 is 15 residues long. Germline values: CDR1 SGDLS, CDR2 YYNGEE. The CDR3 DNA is TGTGCCAGCAGCGTAGAAGGGCGGGGGAAAAACATTCAGTACTTC. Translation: CASSVEGRGKNIQYF. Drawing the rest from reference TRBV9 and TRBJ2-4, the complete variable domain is DSGVTQTPKHLITATGQRVTLRCSPRSGDLSVYWYQQSLDQGLQFLIQYYNGEERAKGNILERFSAQQFPDLHSELNLSSLELGDSALYFCASSVEGRGKNIQYFGAGTRLSVL.

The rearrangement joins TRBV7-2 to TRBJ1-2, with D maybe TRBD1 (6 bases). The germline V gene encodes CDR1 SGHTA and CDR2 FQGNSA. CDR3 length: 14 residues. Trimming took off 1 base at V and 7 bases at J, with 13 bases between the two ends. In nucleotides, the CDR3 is TGTGCCAGCAGCTTAGAAGGGGGATATGGTGGCTACACCTTC. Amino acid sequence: CASSLEGGYGGYTF. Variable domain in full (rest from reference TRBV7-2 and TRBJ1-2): GAGVSQSPSNKVTEKGKDVELRCDPISGHTALYWYRQSLGQGLEFLIYFQGNSAPDKSGLPSDRFSAERTGGSVSTLTIQRTQQEDSAVYLCASSLEGGYGGYTFGSGTRLTVV.

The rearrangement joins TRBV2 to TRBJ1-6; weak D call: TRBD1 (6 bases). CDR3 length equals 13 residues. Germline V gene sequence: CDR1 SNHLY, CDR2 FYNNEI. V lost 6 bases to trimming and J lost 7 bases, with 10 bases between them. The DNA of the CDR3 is TGTGCCAGCAGGCAGGGGACGAATTCACCCCTCCACTTT. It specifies CASRQGTNSPLHF.

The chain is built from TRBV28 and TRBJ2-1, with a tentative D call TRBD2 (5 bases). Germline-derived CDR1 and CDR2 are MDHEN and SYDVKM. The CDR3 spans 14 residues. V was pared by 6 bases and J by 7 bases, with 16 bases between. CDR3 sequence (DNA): TGTGCCAGCAGCCGGTCCGAGGGCAGGAATGAGCAGTTCTTC. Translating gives CASSRSEGRNEQFF.

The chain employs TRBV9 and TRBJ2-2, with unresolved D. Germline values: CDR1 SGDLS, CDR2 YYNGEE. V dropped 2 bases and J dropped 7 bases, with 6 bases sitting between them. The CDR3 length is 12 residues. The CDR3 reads CASSVRNGELFF. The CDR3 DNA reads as TGTGCCAGCAGCGTGCGGAACGGGGAGCTGTTTTTT.

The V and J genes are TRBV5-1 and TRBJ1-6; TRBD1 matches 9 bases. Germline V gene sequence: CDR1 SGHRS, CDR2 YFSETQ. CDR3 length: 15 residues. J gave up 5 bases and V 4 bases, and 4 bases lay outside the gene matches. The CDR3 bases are TGCGCCAGCAGCCAAGGGACAGGGAATAATTCACCCCTCCACTTT. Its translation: CASSQGTGNNSPLHF.

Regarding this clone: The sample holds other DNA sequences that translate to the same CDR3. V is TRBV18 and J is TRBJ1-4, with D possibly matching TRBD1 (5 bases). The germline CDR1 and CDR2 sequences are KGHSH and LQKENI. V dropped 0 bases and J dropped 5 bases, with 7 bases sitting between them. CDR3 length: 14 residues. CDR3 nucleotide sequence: TGTGCCAGCTCACCACCGGGGGGAAATGAAAAACTGTTTTTT. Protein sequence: CASSPPGGNEKLFF.

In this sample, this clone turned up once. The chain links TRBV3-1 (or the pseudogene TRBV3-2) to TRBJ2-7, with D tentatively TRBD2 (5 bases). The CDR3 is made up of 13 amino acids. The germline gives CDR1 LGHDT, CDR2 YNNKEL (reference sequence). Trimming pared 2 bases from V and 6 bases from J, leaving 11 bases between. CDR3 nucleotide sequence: TGTGCCAGCAGCCAAATGCTGGAGGCCGAGCAGTACTTC. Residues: CASSQMLEAEQYF.

The CDR3 nucleotides read TGTGCCAGCAGCTTTAGGACAGAAAACATTCAGTACTTC. Translated, it gives CASSFRTENIQYF. The chain joins TRBV7-9 to TRBJ2-4; possible D gene TRBD1, 6 bases. Germline V gives CDR1 SEHNR, CDR2 FQNEAQ (reference sequence). This CDR3 is built from 13 residues. V was trimmed by 3 bases and J by 5 bases, leaving 8 bases between them.

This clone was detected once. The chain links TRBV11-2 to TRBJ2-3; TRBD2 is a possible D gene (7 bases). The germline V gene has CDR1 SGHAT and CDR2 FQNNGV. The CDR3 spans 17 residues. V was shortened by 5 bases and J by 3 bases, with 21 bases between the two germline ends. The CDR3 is CASSRGRGGPSTDTQYF. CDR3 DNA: TGTGCCAGCAGCCGGGGGAGGGGGGGCCCCTCAACAGATACGCAGTATTTT.

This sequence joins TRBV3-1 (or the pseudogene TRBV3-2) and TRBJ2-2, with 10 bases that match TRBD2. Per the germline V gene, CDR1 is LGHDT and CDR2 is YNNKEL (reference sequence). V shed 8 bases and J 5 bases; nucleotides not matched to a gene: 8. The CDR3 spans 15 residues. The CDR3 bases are TGTGCCAGCCGCGATAGCGGGGGGTATACCGGGGAGCTGTTTTTT. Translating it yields CASRDSGGYTGELFF.